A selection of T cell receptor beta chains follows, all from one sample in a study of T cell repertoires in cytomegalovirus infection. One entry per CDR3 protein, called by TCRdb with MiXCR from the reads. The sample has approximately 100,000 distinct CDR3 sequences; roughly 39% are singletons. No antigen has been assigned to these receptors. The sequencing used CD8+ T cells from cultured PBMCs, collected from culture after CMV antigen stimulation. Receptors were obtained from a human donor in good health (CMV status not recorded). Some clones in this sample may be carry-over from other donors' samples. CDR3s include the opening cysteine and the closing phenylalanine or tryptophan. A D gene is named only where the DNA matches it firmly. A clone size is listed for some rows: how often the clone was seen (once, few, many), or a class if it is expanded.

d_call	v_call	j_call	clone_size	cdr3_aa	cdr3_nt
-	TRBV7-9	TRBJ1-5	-	CASSLSSRGIGQPQHF	TGTGCCAGCAGCTTAAGTTCCAGGGGTATAGGTCAGCCCCAGCATTTT
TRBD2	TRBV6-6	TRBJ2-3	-	CASSIPLAESTTQYF	TGTGCCAGCAGTATCCCACTAGCGGAAAGTACTACGCAGTATTTT
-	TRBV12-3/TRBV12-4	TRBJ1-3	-	CASSFYATSGNTIYF	TGTGCCAGCAGTTTTTACGCAACCTCTGGAAACACCATATATTTT
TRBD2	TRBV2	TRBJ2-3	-	CASRAGVVDTQYF	TGTGCCTCTAGAGCGGGAGTGGTAGATACGCAGTATTTT
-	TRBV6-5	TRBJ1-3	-	CASSWRGTGNTIYF	TGTGCCAGCAGTTGGAGGGGGACTGGAAACACCATATATTTT
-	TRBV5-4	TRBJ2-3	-	CASSPWGDTQYF	TGTGCCAGCAGTCCTTGGGGAGATACGCAGTATTTT
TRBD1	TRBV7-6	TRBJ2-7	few	CASSPRGRNTYEQYF	TGTGCCAGCAGCCCTAGGGGGCGAAACACCTACGAGCAGTACTTC
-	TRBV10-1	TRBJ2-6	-	CATQFRDTHSRANVLTF	TGCGCCACCCAGTTTAGGGATACCCACTCTCGGGCCAACGTCCTGACTTTC
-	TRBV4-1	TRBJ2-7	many	CASSSPPYEQYF	TGCGCCAGCAGCTCGCCCCCCTACGAGCAGTACTTC
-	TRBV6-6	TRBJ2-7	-	CASSQLGGGRNEQYF	TGTGCCAGCAGTCAGCTCGGCGGGGGCCGGAACGAGCAGTACTTC
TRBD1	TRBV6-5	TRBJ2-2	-	CASSYALGTGRTGELFF	TGTGCCAGCAGTTATGCTCTCGGGACAGGGAGAACCGGGGAGCTGTTTTTT
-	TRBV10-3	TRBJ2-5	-	CAISEGTQYQETQYF	TGTGCCATCAGTGAAGGGACACAGTACCAAGAGACCCAGTACTTC
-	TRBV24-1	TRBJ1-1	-	CATSPTGGTEAFF	TGTGCCACCTCACCGACAGGCGGCACTGAAGCTTTCTTT
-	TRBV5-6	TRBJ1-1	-	CASSVGQIMNTEAFF	TGTGCCAGCAGCGTCGGACAGATCATGAACACTGAAGCTTTCTTT
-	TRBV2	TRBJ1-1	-	CASSGGPSEAFF	TGTGCCAGCAGTGGGGGCCCCTCGGAAGCTTTCTTT
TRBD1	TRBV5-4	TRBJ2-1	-	CASSFWPGSTGEGYNEQFF	TGTGCCAGCAGCTTCTGGCCCGGCTCGACAGGGGAAGGCTACAATGAGCAGTTCTTC
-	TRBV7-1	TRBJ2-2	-	CASSPPGSGNTGELFF	TGTGCCAGCAGCCCCCCAGGTAGCGGGAACACCGGGGAGCTGTTTTTT